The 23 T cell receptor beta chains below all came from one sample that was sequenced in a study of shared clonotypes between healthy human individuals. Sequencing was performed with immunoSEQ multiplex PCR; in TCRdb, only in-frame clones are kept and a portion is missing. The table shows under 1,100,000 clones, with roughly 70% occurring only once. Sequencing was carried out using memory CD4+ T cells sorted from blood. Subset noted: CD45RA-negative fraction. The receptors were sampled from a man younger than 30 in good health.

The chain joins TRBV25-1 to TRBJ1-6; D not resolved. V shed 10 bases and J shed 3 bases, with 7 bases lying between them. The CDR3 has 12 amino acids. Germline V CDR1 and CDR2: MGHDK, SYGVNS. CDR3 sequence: CATQYYNSPLHF. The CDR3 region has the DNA TGTGCCACCCAGTACTATAATTCACCCCTCCACTTT.

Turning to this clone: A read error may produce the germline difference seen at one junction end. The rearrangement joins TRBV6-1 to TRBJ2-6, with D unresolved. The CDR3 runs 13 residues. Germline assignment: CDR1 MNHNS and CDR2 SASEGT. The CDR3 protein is CASREAGANVLTF. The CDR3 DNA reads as TGTGCCAGCAGGGAAGCTGGGGCCAACGTCCTGACTTTC.

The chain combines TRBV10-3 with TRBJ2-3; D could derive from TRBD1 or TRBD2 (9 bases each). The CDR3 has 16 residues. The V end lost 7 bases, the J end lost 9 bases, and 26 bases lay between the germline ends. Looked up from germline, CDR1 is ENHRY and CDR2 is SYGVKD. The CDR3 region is CAITKGQGGSGRTQYF. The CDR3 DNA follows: TGTGCCATCACCAAGGGACAGGGCGGGAGCGGGAGGACGCAGTATTTT.

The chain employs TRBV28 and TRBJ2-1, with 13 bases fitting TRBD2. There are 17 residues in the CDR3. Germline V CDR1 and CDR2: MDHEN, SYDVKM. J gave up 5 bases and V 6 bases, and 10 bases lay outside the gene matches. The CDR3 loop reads CASSSLRTSGGHNEQFF. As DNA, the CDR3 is TGTGCCAGCAGCTCACTACGGACTAGCGGGGGACACAATGAGCAGTTCTTC.

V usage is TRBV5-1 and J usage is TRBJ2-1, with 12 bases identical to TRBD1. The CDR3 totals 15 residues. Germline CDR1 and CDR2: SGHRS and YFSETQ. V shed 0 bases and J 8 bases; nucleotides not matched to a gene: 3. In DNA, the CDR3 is TGCGCCAGCAGCTTGGAGGGACAGGGGGCCCATGAGCAGTTCTTC. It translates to CASSLEGQGAHEQFF. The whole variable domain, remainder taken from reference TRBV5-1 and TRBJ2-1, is KAGVTQTPRYLIKTRGQQVTLSCSPISGHRSVSWYQQTPGQGLQFLFEYFSETQRNKGNFPGRFSGRQFSNSRSEMNVSTLELGDSALYLCASSLEGQGAHEQFFGPGTRLTVL.

The CDR3 DNA sequence: TGCGCCAGCAGCCCCCAAAGGGCCTACGAGCAGTACTTC. It encodes CASSPQRAYEQYF. The chain joins TRBV4-1 to TRBJ2-7; D remains unclear. The ends were cut back, 4 bases at V and 2 bases at J, with 9 bases in the middle. This CDR3 has 13 residues. In germline, CDR1 is MGHRA, CDR2 YSYEKL.

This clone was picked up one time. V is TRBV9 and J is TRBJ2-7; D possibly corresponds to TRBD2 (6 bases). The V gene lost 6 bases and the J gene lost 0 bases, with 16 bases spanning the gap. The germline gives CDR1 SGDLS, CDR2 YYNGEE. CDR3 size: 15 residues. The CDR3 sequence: CASIPGTVGSYEQYF. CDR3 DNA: TGTGCCAGCATACCTGGGACTGTAGGCTCCTACGAGCAGTACTTC.

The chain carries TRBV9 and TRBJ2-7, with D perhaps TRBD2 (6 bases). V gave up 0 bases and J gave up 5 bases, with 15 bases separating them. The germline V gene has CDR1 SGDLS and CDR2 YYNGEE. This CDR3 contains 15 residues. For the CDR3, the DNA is TGTGCCAGCAGCGTAGCTGGGGACTTCGTAAACGAGCAGTACTTC. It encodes CASSVAGDFVNEQYF.

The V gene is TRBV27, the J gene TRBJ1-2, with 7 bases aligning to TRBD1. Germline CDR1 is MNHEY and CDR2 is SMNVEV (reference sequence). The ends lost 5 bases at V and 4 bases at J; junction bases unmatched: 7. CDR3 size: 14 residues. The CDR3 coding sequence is TGTGCCAGCAGTAAACAGGGGCTTGTCTATGGCTACACCTTC. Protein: CASSKQGLVYGYTF.

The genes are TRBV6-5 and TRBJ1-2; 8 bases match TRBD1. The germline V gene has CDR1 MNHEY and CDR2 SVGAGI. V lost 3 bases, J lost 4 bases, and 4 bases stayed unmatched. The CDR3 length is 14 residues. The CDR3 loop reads CASSYGQGAYGYTF. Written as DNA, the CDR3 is TGTGCCAGCAGTTATGGACAGGGTGCCTATGGCTACACCTTC.

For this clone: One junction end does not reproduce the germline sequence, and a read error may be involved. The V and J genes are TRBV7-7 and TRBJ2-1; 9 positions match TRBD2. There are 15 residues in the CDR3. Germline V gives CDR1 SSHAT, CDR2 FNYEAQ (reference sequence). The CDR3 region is CASSFGLALYNEQFF. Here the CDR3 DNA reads TGTGCTAGCAGCTTCGGACTAGCGCTATACAATGAGCAGTTCTTC.

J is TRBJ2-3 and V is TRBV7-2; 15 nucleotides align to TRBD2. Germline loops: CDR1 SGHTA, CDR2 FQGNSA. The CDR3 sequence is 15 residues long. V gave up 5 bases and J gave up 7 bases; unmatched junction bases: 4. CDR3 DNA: TGTGCCAGCAGCCCCGGACTAGCGGGAGGGAATACGCAGTATTTT. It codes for CASSPGLAGGNTQYF.

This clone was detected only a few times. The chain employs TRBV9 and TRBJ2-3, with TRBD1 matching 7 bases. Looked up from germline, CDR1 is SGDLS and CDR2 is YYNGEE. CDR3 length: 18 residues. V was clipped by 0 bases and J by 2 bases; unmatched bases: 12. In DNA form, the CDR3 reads TGTGCCAGCAGCGTAGACCAGGGACGGGACAGACTCACAGATACGCAGTATTTT. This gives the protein CASSVDQGRDRLTDTQYF.

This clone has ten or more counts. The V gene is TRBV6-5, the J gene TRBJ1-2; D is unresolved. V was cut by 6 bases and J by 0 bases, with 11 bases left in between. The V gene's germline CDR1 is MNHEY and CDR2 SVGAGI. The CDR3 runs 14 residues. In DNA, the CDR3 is TGTGCCAGCAGACCACATCAGTCTAACTATGGCTACACCTTC. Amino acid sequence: CASRPHQSNYGYTF.

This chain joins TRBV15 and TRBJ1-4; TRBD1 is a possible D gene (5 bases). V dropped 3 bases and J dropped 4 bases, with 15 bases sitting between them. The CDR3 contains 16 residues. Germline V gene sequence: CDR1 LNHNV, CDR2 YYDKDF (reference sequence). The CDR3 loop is CATSRGDSAFNEKLFF. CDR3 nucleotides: TGTGCCACCAGCAGGGGGGATTCGGCCTTTAATGAAAAACTGTTTTTT.

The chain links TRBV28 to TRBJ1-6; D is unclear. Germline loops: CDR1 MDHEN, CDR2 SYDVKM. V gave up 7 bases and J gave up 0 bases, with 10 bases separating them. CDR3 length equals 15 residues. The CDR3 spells CASKNWGSYNSPLHF. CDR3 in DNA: TGTGCCAGCAAGAACTGGGGCTCCTATAATTCACCCCTCCACTTT.

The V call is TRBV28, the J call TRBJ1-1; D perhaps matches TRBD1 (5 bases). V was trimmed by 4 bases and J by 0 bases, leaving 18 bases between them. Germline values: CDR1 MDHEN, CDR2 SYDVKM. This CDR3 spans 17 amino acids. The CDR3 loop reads CASSSPGRGNMNTEAFF. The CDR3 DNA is TGTGCCAGCAGTTCCCCGGGTAGGGGTAATATGAACACTGAAGCTTTCTTT. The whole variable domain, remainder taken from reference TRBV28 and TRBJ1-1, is DVKVTQSSRYLVKRTGEKVFLECVQDMDHENMFWYRQDPGLGLRLIYFSYDVKMKEKGDIPEGYSVSREKKERFSLILESASTNQTSMYLCASSSPGRGNMNTEAFFGQGTRLTVV.

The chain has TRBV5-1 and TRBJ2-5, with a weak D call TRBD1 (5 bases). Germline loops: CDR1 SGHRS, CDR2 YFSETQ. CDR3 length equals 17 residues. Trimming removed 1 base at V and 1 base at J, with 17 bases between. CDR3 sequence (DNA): TGCGCCAGCAGCTTGTATATTGACAGCGCTTCCCAAGAGACCCAGTACTTC. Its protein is CASSLYIDSASQETQYF. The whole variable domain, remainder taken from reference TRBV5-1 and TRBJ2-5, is KAGVTQTPRYLIKTRGQQVTLSCSPISGHRSVSWYQQTPGQGLQFLFEYFSETQRNKGNFPGRFSGRQFSNSRSEMNVSTLELGDSALYLCASSLYIDSASQETQYFGPGTRLLVL.

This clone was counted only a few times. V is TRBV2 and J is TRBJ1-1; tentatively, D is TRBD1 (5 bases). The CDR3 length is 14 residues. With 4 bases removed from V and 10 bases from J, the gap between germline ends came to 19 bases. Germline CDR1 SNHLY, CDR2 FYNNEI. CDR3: CASSGDLGHAGAFF. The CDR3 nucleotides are TGTGCCAGCAGTGGGGACTTAGGGCACGCGGGAGCTTTCTTT. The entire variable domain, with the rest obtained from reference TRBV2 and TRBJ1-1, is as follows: EPEVTQTPSHQVTQMGQEVILRCVPISNHLYFYWYRQILGQKVEFLVSFYNNEISEKSEIFDDQFSVERPDGSNFTLKIRSTKLEDSAMYFCASSGDLGHAGAFFGQGTRLTVV.

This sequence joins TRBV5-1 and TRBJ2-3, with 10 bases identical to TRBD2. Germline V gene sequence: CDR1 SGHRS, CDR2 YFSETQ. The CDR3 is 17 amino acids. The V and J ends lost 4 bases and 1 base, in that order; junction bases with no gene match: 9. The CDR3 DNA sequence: TGCGCCAGCAGCCTAATTTCTAGCGGGAGAGGCACAGATACGCAGTATTTT. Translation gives CASSLISSGRGTDTQYF.

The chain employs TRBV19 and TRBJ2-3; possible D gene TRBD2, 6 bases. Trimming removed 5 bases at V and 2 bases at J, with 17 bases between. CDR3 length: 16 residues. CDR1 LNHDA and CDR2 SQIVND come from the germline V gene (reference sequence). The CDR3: CASSSFRRGYTDTQYF. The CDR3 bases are TGTGCCAGTAGTTCCTTTCGGAGGGGATACACAGATACGCAGTATTTT.

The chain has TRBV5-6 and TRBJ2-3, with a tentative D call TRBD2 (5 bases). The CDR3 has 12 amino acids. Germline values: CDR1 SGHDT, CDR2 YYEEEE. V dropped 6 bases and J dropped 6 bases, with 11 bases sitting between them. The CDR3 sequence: CASKVGADTQYF. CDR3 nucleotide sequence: TGTGCCAGCAAGGTGGGAGCGGATACGCAGTATTTT.

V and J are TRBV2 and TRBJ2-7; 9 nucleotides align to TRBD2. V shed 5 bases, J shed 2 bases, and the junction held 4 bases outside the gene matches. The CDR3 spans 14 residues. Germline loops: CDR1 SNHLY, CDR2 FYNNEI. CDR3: CASSIRGGAYEQYF. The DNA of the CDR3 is TGTGCCAGCAGTATCCGCGGGGGGGCCTACGAGCAGTACTTC.